One and the same sample provided the 17 T cell receptor beta chains below, sequenced in a study of T cell repertoires in cytomegalovirus infection. TCRdb processed the reads anew with MiXCR; each CDR3 protein has one entry. This table has a few hundred thousand distinct CDR3 sequences, over 20% appearing once. The source material was CD8+ T cells from PBMCs. The source is a human donor in good health (CMV status not recorded). Some clones in this sample may be carry-over from other donors' samples.

The chain carries TRBV19 and TRBJ2-2; 7 bases align to TRBD1. Germline V gene lookup returns CDR1 LNHDA and CDR2 SQIVND (reference sequence). Trimming at V came to 5 bases and at J to 2 bases, leaving 5 bases not matched to a gene. The CDR3 has 15 amino acids. The CDR3 DNA is TGTGCCAGTAGTGTGGCAGGGGGAAACACCGGGGAGCTGTTTTTT. It translates to CASSVAGGNTGELFF.

The chain employs TRBV11-2 and TRBJ2-1, with 13 nucleotides matching TRBD2. The CDR3 sequence is 15 residues long. Germline V gene lookup returns CDR1 SGHAT and CDR2 FQNNGV. V lost 5 bases and J lost 9; bases outside the gene matches: 7. CDR3 sequence: CASSLGLAGAPEQFF. Here the CDR3 DNA reads TGTGCCAGCAGCCTCGGACTAGCGGGGGCCCCTGAGCAGTTCTTC. The variable domain in full, completed from reference TRBV11-2 and TRBJ2-1, reads EAGVAQSPRYKIIEKRQSVAFWCNPISGHATLYWYQQILGQGPKLLIQFQNNGVVDDSQLPKDRFSAERLKGVDSTLKIQPAKLEDSAVYLCASSLGLAGAPEQFFGPGTRLTVL.

This chain connects TRBV29-1 to TRBJ2-7; TRBD2 aligns across 8 bases. The CDR3 consists of 14 residues. The V segment lost 6 bases and the J segment 0 bases; nucleotides outside the gene matches: 7. From germline, CDR1 is SQVTM and CDR2 ANQGSEA. CDR3 protein: CSVGSGGLSYEQYF. CDR3 nucleotides: TGCAGCGTCGGAAGCGGGGGCCTCTCCTACGAGCAGTACTTC.

This clonotype has a count of ten or more. This chain uses TRBV7-9 with TRBJ2-7; TRBD1 or TRBD2 may be the D gene (5 bases each). The germline gives CDR1 SEHNR, CDR2 FQNEAQ (reference sequence). This CDR3 has 12 amino acids. The V end was cut by 5 bases, the J end by 5 bases, with 10 bases between. The CDR3: CASSPGTDEQYF. The CDR3 DNA sequence: TGTGCCAGCAGCCCCGGGACCGACGAGCAGTACTTC.

This clonotype was found a few times. The chain links TRBV10-3 to TRBJ2-7, with D possibly TRBD2 on 5 matching bases. The CDR3 length is 12 residues. Per germline, CDR1 ENHRY and CDR2 SYGVKD. V was shortened by 8 bases and J by 5 bases, with 13 bases between the two germline ends. DNA for the CDR3: TGTGCCATCTCTAGCCCAGGAAACGAGCAGTACTTC. Its translation is CAISSPGNEQYF.

This clonotype showed up just a few times. The chain combines TRBV19 with TRBJ2-7, with D unresolved. Germline V gives CDR1 LNHDA, CDR2 SQIVND (reference sequence). The CDR3 consists of 12 residues. V gave up 5 bases and J gave up 3 bases, with 8 bases separating them. The CDR3 loop is CASSPDLYEQYF. CDR3 bases: TGTGCCAGTAGTCCGGACCTCTACGAGCAGTACTTC. The whole variable domain, remainder taken from reference TRBV19 and TRBJ2-7, is DGGITQSPKYLFRKEGQNVTLSCEQNLNHDAMYWYRQDPGQGLRLIYYSQIVNDFQKGDIAEGYSVSREKKESFPLTVTSAQKNPTAFYLCASSPDLYEQYFGPGTRLTVT.

The CDR3 DNA follows: TGTGCCAGCAGCACCGGGACGGACTATGGCTACACCTTC. This gives the protein CASSTGTDYGYTF. The rearrangement joins TRBV27 to TRBJ1-2, with D maybe TRBD1 (5 bases). Trimming cost V 6 bases and J 3 bases, with 11 bases left between them. From germline, CDR1 is MNHEY and CDR2 SMNVEV (reference sequence). This CDR3 has 13 amino acids.

This clonotype was counted only a few times. A junction boundary mismatches the germline segment, possibly from a read error. The chain carries TRBV7-8 and TRBJ2-2; 7 bases align to TRBD2. This CDR3 is 17 amino acids long. Germline CDR1 reads SGHVS; CDR2 reads FQNEAQ. The CDR3 reads CASTLGASGENTGELFF. In DNA form, the CDR3 reads TGTGCCAGCACCTTAGGGGCCAGCGGGGAAAACACCGGGGAGCTGTTTTTT.

This clonotype was counted a few times. The CDR3 reads CASSLSWPGTLRTEAFF. The CDR3 DNA reads as TGTGCCAGCAGCTTGAGTTGGCCAGGGACATTGAGGACTGAAGCTTTCTTT. This chain links TRBV5-5 with TRBJ1-1, with D perhaps TRBD1 (6 bases). This CDR3 spans 17 amino acids. Per germline, CDR1 SGHKS and CDR2 YYEKEE (reference sequence). Trimming stripped 1 base from V and 5 bases from J, with 21 bases between.

The chain couples TRBV10-3 to TRBJ2-7; 10 bases agree with TRBD1. Germline lookup yields CDR1 ENHRY and CDR2 SYGVKD. V shed 4 bases, J shed 7 bases, and the junction held 7 bases outside the gene matches. This CDR3 contains 14 residues. DNA of the CDR3: TGTGCCATCAGTGCCCCGGGACAGGGGATTGAGCAGTACTTC. Translating gives CAISAPGQGIEQYF.

The table lists this clonotype with a few counts. The rearrangement links TRBV6-2 or TRBV6-3 to TRBJ1-1, with a weak D call TRBD1 (6 bases). The CDR3 extends over 12 amino acids. Per germline, CDR1 MNHEY and CDR2 SVGEGT. V lost 6 bases, J lost 7 bases, and 12 bases lay in between. CDR3 residues: CASRHRDNEAFF. CDR3 DNA sequence: TGTGCCAGCAGACACCGGGACAATGAAGCTTTCTTT.

The chain is built from TRBV20-1 and TRBJ1-1, with 9 bases fitting TRBD1. Germline V gives CDR1 DFQATT, CDR2 SNEGSKA (reference sequence). V shed 5 bases and J 4 bases; nucleotides not matched to a gene: 5. The CDR3 loop spans 13 amino acids. The CDR3 protein is CSAGDREATEAFF. The DNA for the CDR3 is TGCAGTGCTGGGGACAGGGAGGCCACTGAAGCTTTCTTT.

This clonotype was found many times. The V gene is TRBV5-6, the J gene TRBJ2-2; D is perhaps TRBD2 (5 bases). The V end was cut by 4 bases, the J end by 6 bases, with 7 bases between. CDR1 is SGHDT and CDR2 is YYEEEE in the germline V gene. The CDR3 length is 12 residues. CDR3 DNA sequence: TGTGCCAGCAGCCTACTAGCCGGGGAGCTGTTTTTT. Encoded protein: CASSLLAGELFF.

The J gene is TRBJ2-1, the V gene TRBV7-9; D might be TRBD1 (5 bases). Germline V lookup: CDR1 SEHNR, CDR2 FQNEAQ (reference sequence). The CDR3 is 16 residues long. V was cut by 0 bases and J by 7 bases, with 16 bases left in between. CDR3 loop: CASSLAGGAQGNEQFF. The CDR3 DNA is TGTGCCAGCAGCTTAGCAGGTGGGGCCCAAGGGAATGAGCAGTTCTTC.

This clonotype was observed many times. This chain links TRBV7-6 with TRBJ2-7; weak D call: TRBD1 (6 bases). This CDR3 region has 14 residues. The V gene's germline CDR1 is SGHVS and CDR2 FNYEAQ. V shed 6 bases and J shed 0 bases, with 12 bases lying between them. This chain's CDR3 is CASREGHGSYEQYF. DNA of the CDR3: TGTGCCAGCAGAGAGGGACATGGCTCCTACGAGCAGTACTTC.

CDR3 coding DNA: TGCAGTGCTAGAGATGGGCAGGGAAGAGAGACCCAGTACTTC. Translated: CSARDGQGRETQYF. This chain uses TRBV20-1 with TRBJ2-5, with a possible D match to TRBD1 (5 bases). The ends were cut back, 0 bases at V and 4 bases at J, with 12 bases in the middle. CDR1 is DFQATT, CDR2 SNEGSKA, per germline (reference sequence). This CDR3 has 14 amino acids.

This clonotype occurred a few times. This rearrangement joins TRBV5-1 to TRBJ2-5; D unresolved. With 0 bases removed from V and 4 bases from J, the gap between germline ends came to 10 bases. Germline lookup yields CDR1 SGHRS and CDR2 YFSETQ. The CDR3 consists of 14 residues. CDR3 in amino acids: CASSLVPFGETQYF. DNA for the CDR3: TGCGCCAGCAGCTTGGTACCTTTTGGAGAGACCCAGTACTTC.